Listed below are T cell receptor beta chains from one sample, sequenced in a study of blood T cells in healthy people across ages. One entry per CDR3 protein, called by TCRdb with MiXCR from the 5' RACE reads. The sample holds fewer than 800,000 distinct CDR3 sequences, 45% to 50% seen once. The material sequenced was blood. These TCRs come from an older woman in good health. Both conserved end residues are trimmed from each CDR3. Some rows have no size entry. The others give once, few or many, or a class for an expanded clone.

cdr3_aa j_call clone_size v_call
ASTEGVWGTRSYEQY TRBJ2-7 . TRBV28
ASGGPDNEQF TRBJ2-1 few TRBV10-3
ASSVVPGSLGEQY TRBJ2-7 few TRBV9
SARDPGGPGDEQF TRBJ2-1 many TRBV20-1
ATSRGQGATEAF TRBJ1-1 . TRBV15
ASSVASRGQDTQY TRBJ2-3 . TRBV9
ASSPNGGVPQETQY TRBJ2-5 . TRBV5-5
SAKFGDEQY TRBJ2-7 few TRBV20-1
ASSTGTSERNEQF TRBJ2-1 . TRBV27
ASSQVAANVLT TRBJ2-6 . TRBV3-1
ASSPPGQANTEAF TRBJ1-1 . TRBV3-1
SAWFRVGNELF TRBJ2-1 once TRBV20-1
SVRVTPYNEQF TRBJ2-1 . TRBV29-1
ASSLPNQETQY TRBJ2-5 many TRBV7-2
SVEHENSPNYEQY . . TRBV29-1